Listed below are T cell receptor beta chains from one sample, sequenced in a study of blood T cells in healthy people across ages. Using its own MiXCR run on the 5' RACE reads, TCRdb lists one record per CDR3 protein. Of approximately 730,000 distinct CDR3 sequences listed, 53% were seen once; the top ten hold approximately 40%. The sequencing input was blood. These receptors came from a man older than 75 in good health. Each CDR3 is given with its conserved first and last residue. Some rows mark clone size as missing; the rest say once, few, many or name a class of expanded clone.

J: TRBJ2-5; size: NA; V: TRBV6-5; CDR3: CASSWSPYRQETQYF
J: TRBJ2-2; size: NA; V: TRBV24-1; CDR3: CATSRTSGSTGELFF
J: NA; size: NA; V: TRBV29-1; CDR3: CSVREGPEQYF
J: TRBJ2-1; size: few; V: TRBV20-1; CDR3: CSARGDRLYNEQFF
J: TRBJ2-3; size: NA; V: TRBV29-1; CDR3: CSVERTGNSGRYAYF
J: TRBJ2-5; size: NA; V: TRBV7-6; CDR3: CASSLPSNRGAGTQYF
J: TRBJ1-4; size: NA; V: TRBV20-1; CDR3: CSAPDRTNEKLFF
J: TRBJ2-2; size: few; V: TRBV7-2; CDR3: CASSLARGGELFF
J: TRBJ2-1; size: few; V: TRBV6-5; CDR3: CASSYPGGSGYNEQFF
J: TRBJ1-5; size: NA; V: TRBV24-1; CDR3: CATSDSGAGNQPQHF
J: NA; size: NA; V: TRBV5-1; CDR3: CASSPGQGVWETQYF
J: TRBJ2-2; size: NA; V: TRBV10-1; CDR3: CASSENTGELFF
J: TRBJ1-2; size: few; V: TRBV4-1; CDR3: CASSPTQGNYGYTF
J: TRBJ2-3; size: NA; V: TRBV4-2; CDR3: CASSQVLAGVVRRYAYF
J: TRBJ1-1; size: NA; V: TRBV29-1; CDR3: CASPGQGYTEAFF
J: TRBJ2-5; size: few; V: TRBV5-1; CDR3: CASSLSGRSQETQYF
J: TRBJ2-1; size: NA; V: TRBV3-1; CDR3: CASSQRGGRASYNEQFF
J: TRBJ2-3; size: many; V: TRBV4-2; CDR3: CASSQEGSTDTQYF
J: TRBJ2-3; size: once; V: TRBV12-3/TRBV12-4; CDR3: CASRGTEHRYAYF
J: TRBJ1-5; size: NA; V: TRBV3-1; CDR3: CASSQGTGGRSNQPQHF
J: TRBJ1-4; size: many; V: TRBV29-1; CDR3: CSVLDRVREKLFF
J: TRBJ1-4; size: NA; V: TRBV5-1; CDR3: CASSGGREPRGEKLFF
J: TRBJ2-6; size: NA; V: TRBV7-9; CDR3: CASSALISGANVLTF
J: TRBJ2-7; size: NA; V: TRBV9; CDR3: CASSVGDLQPRQYF
J: NA; size: NA; V: TRBV3-1; CDR3: CASSQATLLDEQYF
J: NA; size: NA; V: TRBV29-1; CDR3: CSVEGTGPPYEQYF
J: TRBJ2-6; size: NA; V: TRBV14; CDR3: CASSQRTPAMSRANVLTF
J: TRBJ2-6; size: once; V: TRBV7-9; CDR3: CASSRPPGTVPSGANVLTF
J: TRBJ2-3; size: few; V: TRBV12-3/TRBV12-4; CDR3: CASSFGTGGSTDTQYF